Here is one T cell receptor beta chain with its context. V dropped 1 base and J dropped 0 bases, with 13 bases sitting between them. Germline V CDR1 and CDR2: LNHDA, SQIVND (reference sequence). This CDR3 is 17 amino acids long. This record belongs to a study of blood T cell repertoires in COVID-19. Study-level background: COVID-19 samples, acute and convalescent, were from the United States, Italy and Spain. From T cells, B-cell-depleted T cells, or PBMCs came the material, which was cDNA or gDNA.

Source study methods: How many nucleated cells were present was estimated from reference gene primer amplification. Clones were read by immunoSEQ multiplex PCR, and TCRdb kept only the in-frame ones, dropping some. From that table come the V and J calls and clone size; the DNA was used to work out D and trimming. The sample lists under 450,000 clones; approximately 80% were seen once. The clonotype comes from a human donor with acute or convalescent COVID-19. The donor label of this sample is uncertain. The V call is TRBV19, the J call TRBJ2-4; D possibly corresponds to TRBD1 (5 bases). The sample comprised peripheral blood. As DNA, the CDR3 is TGTGCCAGTAGTATAGGGGGCGACTTTCTAGCCAAAAACATTCAGTACTTC. This translates into CASSIGGDFLAKNIQYF.